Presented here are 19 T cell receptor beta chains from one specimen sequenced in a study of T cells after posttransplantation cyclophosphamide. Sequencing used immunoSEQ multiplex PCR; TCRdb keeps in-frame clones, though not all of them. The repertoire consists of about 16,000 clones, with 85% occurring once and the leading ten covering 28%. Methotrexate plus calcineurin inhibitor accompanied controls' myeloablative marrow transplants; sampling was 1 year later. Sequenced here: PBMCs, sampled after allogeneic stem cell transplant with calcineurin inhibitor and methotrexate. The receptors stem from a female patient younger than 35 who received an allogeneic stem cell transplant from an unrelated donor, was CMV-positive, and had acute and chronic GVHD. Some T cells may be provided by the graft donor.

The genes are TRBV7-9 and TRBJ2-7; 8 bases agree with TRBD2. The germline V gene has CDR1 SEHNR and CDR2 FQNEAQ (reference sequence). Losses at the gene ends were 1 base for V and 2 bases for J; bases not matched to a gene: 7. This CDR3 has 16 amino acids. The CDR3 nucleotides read TGTGCCAGCAGCTTAGTGCGGGGACTAGAGGCCTACGAGCAGTACTTC. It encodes CASSLVRGLEAYEQYF.

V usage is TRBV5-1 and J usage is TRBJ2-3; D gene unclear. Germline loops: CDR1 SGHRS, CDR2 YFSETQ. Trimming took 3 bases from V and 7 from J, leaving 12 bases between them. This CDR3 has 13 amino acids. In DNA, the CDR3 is TGCGCCAGCAGCTCCGACTGGCCATATACGCAGTATTTT. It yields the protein CASSSDWPYTQYF. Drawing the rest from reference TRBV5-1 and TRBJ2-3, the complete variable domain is KAGVTQTPRYLIKTRGQQVTLSCSPISGHRSVSWYQQTPGQGLQFLFEYFSETQRNKGNFPGRFSGRQFSNSRSEMNVSTLELGDSALYLCASSSDWPYTQYFGPGTRLTVL.

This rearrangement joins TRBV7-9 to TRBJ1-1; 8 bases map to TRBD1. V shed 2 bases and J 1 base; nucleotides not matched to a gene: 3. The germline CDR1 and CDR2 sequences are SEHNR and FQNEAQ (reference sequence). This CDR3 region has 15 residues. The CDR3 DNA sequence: TGTGCCAGCAGCTTACCGGACAGGGCGAACACTGAAGCTTTCTTT. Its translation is CASSLPDRANTEAFF.

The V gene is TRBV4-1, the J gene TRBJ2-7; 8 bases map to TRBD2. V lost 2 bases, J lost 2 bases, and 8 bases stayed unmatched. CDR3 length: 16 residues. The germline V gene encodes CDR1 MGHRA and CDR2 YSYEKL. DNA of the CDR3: TGCGCCAGCAGCCAATTTAGCGGGAATCCGACCTACGAGCAGTACTTC. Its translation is CASSQFSGNPTYEQYF.

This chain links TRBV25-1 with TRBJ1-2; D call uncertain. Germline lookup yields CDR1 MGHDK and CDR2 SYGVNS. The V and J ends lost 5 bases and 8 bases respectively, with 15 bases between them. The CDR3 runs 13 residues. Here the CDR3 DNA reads TGTGCCAGCAGTTCGGGTCTAAGGCAGGGCTACACCTTC. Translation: CASSSGLRQGYTF.

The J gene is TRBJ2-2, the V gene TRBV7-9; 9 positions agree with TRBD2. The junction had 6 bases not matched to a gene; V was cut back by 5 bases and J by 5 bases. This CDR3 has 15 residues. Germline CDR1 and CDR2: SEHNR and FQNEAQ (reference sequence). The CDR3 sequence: CASSRGTSWTGELFF. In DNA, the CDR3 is TGTGCCAGCAGCCGGGGGACTAGCTGGACCGGGGAGCTGTTTTTT.

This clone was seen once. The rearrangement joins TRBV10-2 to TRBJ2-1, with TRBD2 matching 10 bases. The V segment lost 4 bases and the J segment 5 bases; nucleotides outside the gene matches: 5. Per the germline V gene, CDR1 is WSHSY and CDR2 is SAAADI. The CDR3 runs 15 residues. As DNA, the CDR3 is TGCGCCAGCAGTGTTCTAGCGGGAGTGAACAATGAGCAGTTCTTC. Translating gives CASSVLAGVNNEQFF.

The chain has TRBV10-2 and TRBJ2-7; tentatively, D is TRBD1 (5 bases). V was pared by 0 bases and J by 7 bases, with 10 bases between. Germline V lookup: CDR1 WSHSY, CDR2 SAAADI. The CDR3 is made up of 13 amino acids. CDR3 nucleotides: TGCGCCAGCAGTGAGTCTGGGGCTAGGGAGCAGTACTTC. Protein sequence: CASSESGAREQYF.

CDR3 region: CASSPNRVGYEQYF. The DNA for the CDR3 is TGTGCCAGCAGCCCTAACAGGGTCGGCTACGAGCAGTACTTC. The genes are TRBV5-4 and TRBJ2-7; D perhaps matches TRBD1 (6 bases). Germline CDR1 is SGHNT and CDR2 is YYREEE (reference sequence). V lost 4 bases and J lost 3, with 14 bases in between. This CDR3 region has 14 residues.

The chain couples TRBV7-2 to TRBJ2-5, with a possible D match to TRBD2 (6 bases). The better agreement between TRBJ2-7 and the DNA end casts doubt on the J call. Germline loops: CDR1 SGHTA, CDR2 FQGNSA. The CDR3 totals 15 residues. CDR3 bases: TGTGCCAGCAGCCCAGTTTTTCGGGAGCGTCGCGAGCAGTACTTC. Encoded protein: CASSPVFRERREQYF.

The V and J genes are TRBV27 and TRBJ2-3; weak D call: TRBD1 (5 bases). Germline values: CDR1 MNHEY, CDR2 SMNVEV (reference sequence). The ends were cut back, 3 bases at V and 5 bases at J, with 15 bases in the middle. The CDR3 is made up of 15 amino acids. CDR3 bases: TGTGCCAGCAGTTTGATCCAGGGTAGGGGAGATACGCAGTATTTT. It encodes CASSLIQGRGDTQYF.

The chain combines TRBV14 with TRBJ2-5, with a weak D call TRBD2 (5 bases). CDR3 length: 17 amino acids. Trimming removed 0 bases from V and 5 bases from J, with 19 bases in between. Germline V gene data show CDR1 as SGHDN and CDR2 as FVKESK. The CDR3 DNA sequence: TGTGCCAGCAGCCAAGAACGGGGATCCGGGTCGGGGGAGACCCAGTACTTC. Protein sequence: CASSQERGSGSGETQYF. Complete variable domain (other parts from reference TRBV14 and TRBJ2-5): EAGVTQFPSHSVIEKGQTVTLRCDPISGHDNLYWYRRVMGKEIKFLLHFVKESKQDESGMPNNRFLAERTGGTYSTLKVQPAELEDSGVYFCASSQERGSGSGETQYFGPGTRLLVL.

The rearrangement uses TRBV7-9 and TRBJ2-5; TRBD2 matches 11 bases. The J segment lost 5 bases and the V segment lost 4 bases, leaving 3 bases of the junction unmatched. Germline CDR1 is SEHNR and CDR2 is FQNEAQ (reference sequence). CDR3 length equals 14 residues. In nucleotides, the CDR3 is TGTGCCAGCAGCTCTAGCGGGAGGCTTGAGACCCAGTACTTC. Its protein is CASSSSGRLETQYF. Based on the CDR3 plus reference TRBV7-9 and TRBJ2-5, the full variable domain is DTGVSQNPRHKITKRGQNVTFRCDPISEHNRLYWYRQTLGQGPEFLTYFQNEAQLEKSRLLSDRFSAERPKGSFSTLEIQRTEQGDSAMYLCASSSSGRLETQYFGPGTRLLVL.

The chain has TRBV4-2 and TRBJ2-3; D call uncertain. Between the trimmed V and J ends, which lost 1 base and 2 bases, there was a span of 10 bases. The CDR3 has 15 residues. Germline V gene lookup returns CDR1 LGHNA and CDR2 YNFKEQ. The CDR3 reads CASSQVLQLTDTQYF. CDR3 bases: TGTGCCAGCAGCCAAGTCCTACAGCTCACAGATACGCAGTATTTT.

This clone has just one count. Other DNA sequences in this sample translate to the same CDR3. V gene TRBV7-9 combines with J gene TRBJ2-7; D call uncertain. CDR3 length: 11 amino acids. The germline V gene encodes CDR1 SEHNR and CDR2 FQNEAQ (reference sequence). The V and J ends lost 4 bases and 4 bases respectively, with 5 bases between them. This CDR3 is CASSSTYEQYF. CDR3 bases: TGTGCCAGCAGCTCCACATACGAGCAGTACTTC.

The CDR3 region has the DNA TGTGCCAGCAGCAAAATCGGGATAGGCGCGGAGCCTTACGAGCAGTACTTC. The encoded protein is CASSKIGIGAEPYEQYF. The J gene is TRBJ2-7, the V gene TRBV7-2; maybe TRBD2 (5 bases). CDR3 length: 17 residues. Trimming cost V 5 bases and J 4 bases, with 24 bases left between them. Germline values: CDR1 SGHTA, CDR2 FQGNSA.

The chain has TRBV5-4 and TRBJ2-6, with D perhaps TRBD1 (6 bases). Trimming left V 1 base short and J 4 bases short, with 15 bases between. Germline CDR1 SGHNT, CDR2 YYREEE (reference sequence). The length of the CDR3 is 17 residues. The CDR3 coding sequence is TGTGCCAGCAGCTTGACAGGGTCTTTCACCGGGGCCAACGTCCTGACTTTC. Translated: CASSLTGSFTGANVLTF.

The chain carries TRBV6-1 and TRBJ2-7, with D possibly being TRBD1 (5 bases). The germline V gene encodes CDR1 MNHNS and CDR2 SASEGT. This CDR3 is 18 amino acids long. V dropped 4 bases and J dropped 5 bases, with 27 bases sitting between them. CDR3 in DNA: TGTGCCAGCAGTGCTACAGGTTCCCGAGACCTACGGTGGGACGAGCAGTACTTC. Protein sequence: CASSATGSRDLRWDEQYF.

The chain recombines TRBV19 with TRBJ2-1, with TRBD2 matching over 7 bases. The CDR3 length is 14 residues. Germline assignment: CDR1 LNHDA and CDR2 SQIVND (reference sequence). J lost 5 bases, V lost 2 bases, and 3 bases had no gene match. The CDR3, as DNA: TGTGCCAGTAGTATATCTAGCGGTCACAATGAGCAGTTCTTC. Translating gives CASSISSGHNEQFF.